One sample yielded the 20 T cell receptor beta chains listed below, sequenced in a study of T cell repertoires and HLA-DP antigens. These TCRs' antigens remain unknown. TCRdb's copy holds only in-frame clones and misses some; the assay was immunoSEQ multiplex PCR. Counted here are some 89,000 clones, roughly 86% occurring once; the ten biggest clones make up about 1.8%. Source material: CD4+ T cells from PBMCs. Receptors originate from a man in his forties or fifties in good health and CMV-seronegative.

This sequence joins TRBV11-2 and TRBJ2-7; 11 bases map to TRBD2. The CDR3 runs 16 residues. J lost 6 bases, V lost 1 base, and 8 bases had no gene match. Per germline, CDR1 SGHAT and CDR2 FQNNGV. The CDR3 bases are TGTGCCAGCAGCTTAGGGGGAGGACTAGCGGGTTCCGAGCAGTACTTC. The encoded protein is CASSLGGGLAGSEQYF. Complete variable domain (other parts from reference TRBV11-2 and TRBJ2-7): EAGVAQSPRYKIIEKRQSVAFWCNPISGHATLYWYQQILGQGPKLLIQFQNNGVVDDSQLPKDRFSAERLKGVDSTLKIQPAKLEDSAVYLCASSLGGGLAGSEQYFGPGTRLTVT.

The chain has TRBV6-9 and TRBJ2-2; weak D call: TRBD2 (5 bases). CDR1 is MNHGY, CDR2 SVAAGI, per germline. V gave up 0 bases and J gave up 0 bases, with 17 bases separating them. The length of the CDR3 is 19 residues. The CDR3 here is CASSYSLEAGDSNTGELFF. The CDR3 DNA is TGTGCCAGCAGTTATTCACTGGAGGCTGGGGATTCGAACACCGGGGAGCTGTTTTTT.

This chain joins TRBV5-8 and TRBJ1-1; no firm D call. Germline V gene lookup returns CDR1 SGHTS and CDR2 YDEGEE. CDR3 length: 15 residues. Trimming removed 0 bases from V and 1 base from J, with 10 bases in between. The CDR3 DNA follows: TGTGCCAGCAGCTTGGCTGACGGTAGGAACACTGAAGCTTTCTTT. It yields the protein CASSLADGRNTEAFF. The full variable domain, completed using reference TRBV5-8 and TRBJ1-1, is EAGVTQSPTHLIKTRGQQATLRCSPISGHTSVYWYQQALGLGLQFLLWYDEGEERNRGNFPPRFSGRQFPNYSSELNVNALELEDSALYLCASSLADGRNTEAFFGQGTRLTVV.

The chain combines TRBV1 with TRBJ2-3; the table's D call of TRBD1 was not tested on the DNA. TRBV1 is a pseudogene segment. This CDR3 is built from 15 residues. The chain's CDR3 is CTSSHQDSKTDTQYF. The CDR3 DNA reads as TGCACCAGCAGCCACCAAGACAGCAAGACAGATACGCAGTATTTT.

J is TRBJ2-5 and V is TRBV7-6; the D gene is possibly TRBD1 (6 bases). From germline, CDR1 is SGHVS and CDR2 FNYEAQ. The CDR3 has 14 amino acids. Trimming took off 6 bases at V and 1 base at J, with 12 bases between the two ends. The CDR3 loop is CASRQGTSQETQYF. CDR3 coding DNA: TGTGCCAGCAGGCAGGGGACGTCCCAAGAGACCCAGTACTTC.

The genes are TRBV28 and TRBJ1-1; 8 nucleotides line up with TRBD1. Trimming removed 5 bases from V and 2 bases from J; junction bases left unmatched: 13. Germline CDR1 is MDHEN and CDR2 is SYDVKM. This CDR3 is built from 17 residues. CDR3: CASSPRPGQDLNTEAFF. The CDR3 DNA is TGTGCCAGCAGTCCCCGGCCGGGACAGGACCTTAACACTGAAGCTTTCTTT.

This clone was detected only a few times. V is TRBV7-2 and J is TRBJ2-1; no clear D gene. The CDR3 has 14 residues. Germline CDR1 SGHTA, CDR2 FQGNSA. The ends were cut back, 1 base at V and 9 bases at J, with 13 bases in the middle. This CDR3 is CASSLGPLESEQFF. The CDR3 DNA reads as TGTGCCAGCAGCTTAGGACCCTTGGAAAGTGAGCAGTTCTTC.

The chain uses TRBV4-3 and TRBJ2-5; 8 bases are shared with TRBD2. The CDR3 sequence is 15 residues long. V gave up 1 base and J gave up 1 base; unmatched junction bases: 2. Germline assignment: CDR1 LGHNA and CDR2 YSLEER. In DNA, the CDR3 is TGCGCCAGCAGCCAAGGCGGGGGGACCCAAGAGACCCAGTACTTC. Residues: CASSQGGGTQETQYF.

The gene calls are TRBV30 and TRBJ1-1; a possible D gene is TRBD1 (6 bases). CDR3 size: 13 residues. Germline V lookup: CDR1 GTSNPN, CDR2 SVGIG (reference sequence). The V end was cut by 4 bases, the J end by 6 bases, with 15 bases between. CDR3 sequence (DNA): TGTGCCTGGATTACGAAGGGGGTCCCTGAAGCTTTCTTT. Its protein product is CAWITKGVPEAFF.

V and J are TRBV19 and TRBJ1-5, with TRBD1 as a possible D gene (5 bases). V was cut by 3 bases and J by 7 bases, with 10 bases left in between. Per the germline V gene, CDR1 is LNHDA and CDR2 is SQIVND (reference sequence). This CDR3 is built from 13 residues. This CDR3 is CASSIQGQQPQHF. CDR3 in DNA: TGTGCCAGTAGTATTCAGGGTCAGCAGCCCCAGCATTTT. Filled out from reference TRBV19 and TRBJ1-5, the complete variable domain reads DGGITQSPKYLFRKEGQNVTLSCEQNLNHDAMYWYRQDPGQGLRLIYYSQIVNDFQKGDIAEGYSVSREKKESFPLTVTSAQKNPTAFYLCASSIQGQQPQHFGDGTRLSIL.

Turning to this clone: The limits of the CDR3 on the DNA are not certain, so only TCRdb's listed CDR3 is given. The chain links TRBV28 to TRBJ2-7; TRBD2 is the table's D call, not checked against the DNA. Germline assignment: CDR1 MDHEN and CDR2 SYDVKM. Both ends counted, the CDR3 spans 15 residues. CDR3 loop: CASSSSTSGTYEQYF.

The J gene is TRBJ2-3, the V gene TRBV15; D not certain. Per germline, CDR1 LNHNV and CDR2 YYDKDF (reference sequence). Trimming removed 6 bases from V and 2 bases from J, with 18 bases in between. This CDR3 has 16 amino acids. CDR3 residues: CATRSQVAFPTDTQYF. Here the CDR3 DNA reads TGTGCCACCAGATCTCAGGTTGCTTTCCCCACAGATACGCAGTATTTT.

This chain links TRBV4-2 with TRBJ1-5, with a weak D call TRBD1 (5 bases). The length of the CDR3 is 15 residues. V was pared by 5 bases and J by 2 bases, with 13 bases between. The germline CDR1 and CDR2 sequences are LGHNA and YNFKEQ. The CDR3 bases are TGTGCCAGCAGCGACCACGCGGGGGGCAATCAGCCCCAGCATTTT. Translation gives CASSDHAGGNQPQHF.

CDR3 DNA: TGTGCCAGCAGCGTAGAAAAGCGTGGTTGGAATGAGCAGTTCTTC. Translating it yields CASSVEKRGWNEQFF. This rearrangement joins TRBV9 to TRBJ2-1; D not certain. The germline V and J ends were trimmed by 0 bases and 7 bases, with 14 bases remaining between them. Germline-derived CDR1 and CDR2 are SGDLS and YYNGEE. The CDR3 totals 15 residues.

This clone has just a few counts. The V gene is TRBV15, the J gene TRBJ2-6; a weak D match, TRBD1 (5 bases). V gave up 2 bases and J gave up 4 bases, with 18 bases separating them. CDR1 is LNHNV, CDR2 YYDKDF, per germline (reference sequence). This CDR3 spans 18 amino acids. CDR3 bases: TGTGCCACCAGCAGATCCCTAGGGGCAGGAACAGGGGCCAACGTCCTGACTTTC. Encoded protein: CATSRSLGAGTGANVLTF.

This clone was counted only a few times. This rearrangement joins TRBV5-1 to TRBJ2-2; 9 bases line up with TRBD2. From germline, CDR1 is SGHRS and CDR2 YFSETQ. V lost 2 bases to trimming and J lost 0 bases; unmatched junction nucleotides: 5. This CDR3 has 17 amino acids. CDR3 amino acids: CASSFSSGVANTGELFF. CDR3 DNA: TGCGCCAGCAGCTTTTCTAGCGGGGTGGCGAACACCGGGGAGCTGTTTTTT. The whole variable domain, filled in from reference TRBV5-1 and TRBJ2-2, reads KAGVTQTPRYLIKTRGQQVTLSCSPISGHRSVSWYQQTPGQGLQFLFEYFSETQRNKGNFPGRFSGRQFSNSRSEMNVSTLELGDSALYLCASSFSSGVANTGELFFGEGSRLTVL.

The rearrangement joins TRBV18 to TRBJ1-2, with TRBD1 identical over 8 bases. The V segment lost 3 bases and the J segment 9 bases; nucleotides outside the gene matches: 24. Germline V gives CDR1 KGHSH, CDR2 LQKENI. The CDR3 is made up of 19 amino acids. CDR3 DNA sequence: TGTGCCAGCTCACCCTCCACAGTCTCAGAGGACAGGGCGGATAAGAGCTACACCTTC. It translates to CASSPSTVSEDRADKSYTF. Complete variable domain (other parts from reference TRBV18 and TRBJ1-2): NAGVMQNPRHLVRRRGQEARLRCSPMKGHSHVYWYRQLPEEGLKFMVYLQKENIIDESGMPKERFSAEFPKEGPSILRIQQVVRGDSAAYFCASSPSTVSEDRADKSYTFGSGTRLTVV.

The chain's CDR3 is CASSDRVNQPQHF. CDR3 in DNA: TGTGCCAGCAGCGACAGGGTAAATCAGCCCCAGCATTTT. This chain connects TRBV7-2 to TRBJ1-5; TRBD1 matches 7 bases. The germline V gene has CDR1 SGHTA and CDR2 FQGNSA. Trimming removed 5 bases from V and 4 bases from J; junction bases left unmatched: 2. The CDR3 is made up of 13 amino acids. Combining the CDR3 with reference TRBV7-2 and TRBJ1-5 gives the whole variable domain GAGVSQSPSNKVTEKGKDVELRCDPISGHTALYWYRQSLGQGLEFLIYFQGNSAPDKSGLPSDRFSAERTGGSVSTLTIQRTQQEDSAVYLCASSDRVNQPQHFGDGTRLSIL.

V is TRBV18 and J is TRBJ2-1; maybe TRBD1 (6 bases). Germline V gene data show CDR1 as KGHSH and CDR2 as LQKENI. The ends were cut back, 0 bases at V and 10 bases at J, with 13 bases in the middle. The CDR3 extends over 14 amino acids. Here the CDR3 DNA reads TGTGCCAGCTCACCACCGTTGGGGGCGGGCGAGCAGTTCTTC. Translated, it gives CASSPPLGAGEQFF.

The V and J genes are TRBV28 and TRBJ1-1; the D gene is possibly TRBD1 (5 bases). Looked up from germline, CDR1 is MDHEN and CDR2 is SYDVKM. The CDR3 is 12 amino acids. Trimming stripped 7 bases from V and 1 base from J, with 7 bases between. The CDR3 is CASKGPNTEAFF. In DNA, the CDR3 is TGTGCCAGCAAGGGGCCGAACACTGAAGCTTTCTTT.